This TCR beta chain was captured by sequencing in a study of blood T cell repertoires in COVID-19 (dated by TCRdb to between 2020 and 2021). Notes on the research overall: Samples from collaborators originated in the United States, Italy and Spain and spanned both the acute and convalescent phases of COVID-19. The repertoires were released in a freely available public database meant as a resource for research on the immune response to SARS-CoV-2. The material from the prospective study consisted of cDNA or gDNA derived from T cells, B-cell-depleted T cells, or PBMCs. The dataset comprised deeply sampled blood TCRbeta repertoires from subjects exposed to, actively infected with, or recovered from COVID-19. HLA class I and class II types, where available, came from metadata supplied by the sample provider rather than from assay-based typing. The sample metadata nearly always contained a de-identified subject ID, COVID-19 status, age in years and sex. The samples were drawn from two sources: the first 160 participants of the ongoing ImmuneRACE study, and some 1,300 subjects contributed by 6 global collaborators.

Details on this clone: The target of this receptor is not known. Base qualities are not provided; no much larger clone lies one nucleotide away.

TCRbeta CDR3 regions were amplified from genomic DNA by means of the immunoSEQ Assay, a bias-controlled multiplex PCR. In the authors' own workflow: Within the assay, amplification of reference gene primers was used to estimate how many nucleated cells each sample contained. To quantify the absolute abundance of each unique TCRbeta CDR3 rearrangement, sequence reads were collapsed and filtered. For each sample, productive Simpson clonality was calculated by taking the square root of Simpson's diversity index across productive rearrangements. TCRdb took over this immuneACCESS table, retaining in-frame rearrangements with V and J assigned. Such tables are incomplete; in checked studies, under half of the missing clones stem from an unresolved V gene, and the remainder is unexplained. V, J and clone size were drawn from that table, and D and trimming were deduced from the DNA. This sample is represented by 200,000 to 300,000 clones; about 83% of them were singletons. The ten top clones hold around 5.5% of the sample.

Collaborating institutions collected whole blood in K2EDTA tubes following their own protocols. For TCRbeta analysis, collaborator samples were shipped as frozen whole blood, as isolated PBMCs, or as DNA extracted from either sample type. Overall study outcomes, separate from this receptor: The quantity of clinical and demographic metadata differed by source and by participant and was supplied without curation.

The sample was peripheral blood. This receptor was obtained from a human donor in a cohort sampled during active COVID-19.

The DNA sequence is as follows: TGTGCCAGCTCTCGGACTAGCGGGAGTAGAAGCACAGATACGCAGTATTTT. Its protein reads: CASSRTSGSRSTDTQYF. The chain employs TRBV9 and TRBJ2-3, with 13 bases in between that match TRBD2. Per the germline V gene, SGDLS is the CDR1 and YYNGEE is the CDR2. From the cysteine up to the phenylalanine, the CDR3 has a length of 17 residues. Only the CDR3 portion is preserved as DNA: 51 bases, with reading frame beginning at the first base. Compared with germline, V lacks 7 bases and J lacks 0 bases; bases without a gene match: 8.